These 9 T cell receptor beta chains came from one sample sequenced in a study of regulatory T cells in long-lasting Graves disease (dated by TCRdb to about 2021). Libraries were constructed by multiplex PCR. Sequencing took place on an Illumina HiSeq 4000. CDR3 regions were amplified by Arm-PCR with iRepertoire HTBI primers to construct TCR beta libraries. TCRdb reprocessing: public reads trimmed at Q25 with fastp, clones called with MiXCR, in-frame beta chains kept. Each entry merges the rows of one CDR3 protein and shows their most common DNA and genes. This sample lists a few hundred thousand distinct CDR3 sequences; around 18% were detected once. Roughly a fifth of the sample is in the top ten clones. What the time point label conveys for this sample: newly diagnosed GD, antithyroid drugs for less than 3 months. For both TCR sequencing and RNA sequencing, RNA was extracted from PBMCs using TRIzol.

The sequenced sample was peripheral blood mononuclear cells (PBMCs), obtained at new diagnosis, from a patient treated with antithyroid drugs. These receptors came from a female donor with Graves disease.

This clonotype was seen repeatedly, ten times or more. This chain joins TRBV12-3 or TRBV12-4 and TRBJ1-3; D is possibly TRBD1 (5 bases). V lost 4 bases to trimming and J lost 6 bases, with 10 bases between them. The CDR3 length is 13 residues. CDR3 DNA: TGTGCCAGCAGTTCAGGGCAGACAAACACCATATATTTT. Amino acids: CASSSGQTNTIYF.

This clonotype was recorded many times. The V gene is TRBV2, the J gene TRBJ2-6; 9 nucleotides agree with TRBD2. CDR1 is SNHLY and CDR2 is FYNNEI in the germline V gene. Unmatched junction bases numbered 12, after V lost 6 bases and J lost 0 bases. The CDR3 consists of 19 residues. In DNA, the CDR3 is TGTGCCAGCAGCGCGACACTAGCGGGCTCCCGCTCTGGGGCCAACGTCCTGACTTTC. Translated, it gives CASSATLAGSRSGANVLTF.

This clonotype was seen many times. The chain uses TRBV12-3 or TRBV12-4 and TRBJ1-1; D is ambiguous. Trimming left V 1 base short and J 0 bases short, with 9 bases between. The CDR3 totals 15 residues. CDR3 in amino acids: CASSLVASMNTEAFF. The CDR3 DNA follows: TGTGCCAGCAGTTTAGTGGCAAGCATGAACACTGAAGCTTTCTTT.

This clonotype showed up many times. The gene calls are TRBV20-1 and TRBJ2-1; D is unclear. Germline values: CDR1 DFQATT, CDR2 SNEGSKA (reference sequence). Trimming removed 5 bases at V and 5 bases at J, with 13 bases between. CDR3 length: 13 amino acids. The CDR3 loop is CSADPGLNNEQFF. The CDR3 DNA sequence: TGCAGTGCTGACCCGGGCCTAAACAATGAGCAGTTCTTC.

This clonotype was seen repeatedly, ten times or more. The chain is built from TRBV24-1 and TRBJ2-2; 13 bases fit TRBD2. There are 19 residues in the CDR3. Germline V gives CDR1 KGHDR, CDR2 SFDVKD. V shed 7 bases and J 2 bases; nucleotides not matched to a gene: 12. The CDR3 loop reads CATSLGGWTSGSNTGELFF. The CDR3 nucleotides read TGTGCCACCAGCCTTGGGGGATGGACTAGCGGGAGTAACACCGGGGAGCTGTTTTTT.

This clonotype was detected many times. The rearrangement links TRBV29-1 to TRBJ2-7, with D unclear. This CDR3 comprises 12 residues. Germline V lookup: CDR1 SQVTM, CDR2 ANQGSEA. Deletions cut 7 bases from V and 0 bases from J, with 10 bases between. DNA of the CDR3: TGCAGCGCTACCGAGAGCTCCTACGAGCAGTACTTC. Residues: CSATESSYEQYF.

The chain employs TRBV7-9 and TRBJ2-7; 9 bases map to TRBD2. Germline assignment: CDR1 SEHNR and CDR2 FQNEAQ (reference sequence). The CDR3 length is 15 residues. Unmatched junction bases numbered 17, after V lost 10 bases and J lost 7 bases. This CDR3 reads CATQSSGRSLGEQYF. In nucleotides, the CDR3 is TGTGCCACCCAGTCCAGCGGGAGGTCCCTAGGAGAGCAGTACTTC.

Of note for this clonotype: A read error is the likely source, as a far larger clone sits one nucleotide away. The chain employs TRBV5-4 and TRBJ2-5; D is uncertain. The germline V gene encodes CDR1 SGHNT and CDR2 YYREEE (reference sequence). The CDR3 runs 13 residues. V lost 1 base and J 3 bases, leaving 7 bases between the germline ends. This CDR3 is CASSLNWEETQYF. DNA of the CDR3: TGTGCCAGCAGCTTGAACTGGGAAGAGACCCAGTACTTC.

This clonotype was counted at least ten times. The V gene is TRBV28, the J gene TRBJ2-7, with 13 bases fitting TRBD2. Germline CDR1 and CDR2: MDHEN and SYDVKM. The CDR3 spans 17 residues. Unmatched junction bases numbered 10, after V lost 3 bases and J lost 5 bases. The CDR3 DNA reads as TGTGCCAGCAGTTTTGGACTAGCGGGAGATTCTGGGGACGAGCAGTACTTC. It codes for CASSFGLAGDSGDEQYF.